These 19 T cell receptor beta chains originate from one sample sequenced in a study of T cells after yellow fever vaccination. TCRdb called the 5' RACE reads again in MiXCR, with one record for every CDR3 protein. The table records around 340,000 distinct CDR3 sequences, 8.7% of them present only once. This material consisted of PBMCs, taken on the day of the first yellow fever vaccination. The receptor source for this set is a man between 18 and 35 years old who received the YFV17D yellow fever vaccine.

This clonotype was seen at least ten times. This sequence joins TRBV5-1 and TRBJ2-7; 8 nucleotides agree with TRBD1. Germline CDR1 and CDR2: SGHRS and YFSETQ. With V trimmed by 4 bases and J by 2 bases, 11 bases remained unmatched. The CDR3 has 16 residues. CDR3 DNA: TGCGCCAGCAGCGCCCGGACAGGGCAATACACCTACGAGCAGTACTTC. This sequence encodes CASSARTGQYTYEQYF.

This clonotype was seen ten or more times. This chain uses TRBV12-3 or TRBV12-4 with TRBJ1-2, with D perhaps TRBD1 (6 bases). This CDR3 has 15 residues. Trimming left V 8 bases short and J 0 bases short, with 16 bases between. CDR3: CASGIRGTTNYGYTF. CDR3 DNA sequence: TGTGCCAGCGGAATCCGCGGGACAACTAACTATGGCTACACCTTC.

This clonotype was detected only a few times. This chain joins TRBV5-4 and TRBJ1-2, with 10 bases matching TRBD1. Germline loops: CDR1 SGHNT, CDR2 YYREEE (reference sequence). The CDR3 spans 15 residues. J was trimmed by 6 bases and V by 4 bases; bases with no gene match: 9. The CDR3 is CASSRDRGQYDGYTF. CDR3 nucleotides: TGTGCCAGCAGCCGAGACAGGGGGCAGTACGATGGCTACACCTTC.

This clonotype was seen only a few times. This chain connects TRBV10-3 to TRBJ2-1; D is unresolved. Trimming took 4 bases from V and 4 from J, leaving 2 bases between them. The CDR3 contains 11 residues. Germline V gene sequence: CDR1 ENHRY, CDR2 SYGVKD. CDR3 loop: CAISAYNEQFF. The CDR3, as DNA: TGTGCCATCAGTGCTTACAATGAGCAGTTCTTC.

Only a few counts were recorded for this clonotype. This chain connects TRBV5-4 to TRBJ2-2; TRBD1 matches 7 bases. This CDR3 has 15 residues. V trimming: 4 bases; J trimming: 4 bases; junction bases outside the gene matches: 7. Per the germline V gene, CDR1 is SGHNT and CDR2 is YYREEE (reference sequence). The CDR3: CASSVGQAVTGELFF. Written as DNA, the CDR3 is TGTGCCAGCAGCGTCGGACAGGCGGTCACCGGGGAGCTGTTTTTT.

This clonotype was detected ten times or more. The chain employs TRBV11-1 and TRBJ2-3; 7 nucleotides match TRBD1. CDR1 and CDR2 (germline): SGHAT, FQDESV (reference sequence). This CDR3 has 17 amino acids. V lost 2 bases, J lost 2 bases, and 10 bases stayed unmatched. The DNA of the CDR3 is TGTGCCAGCAGCTTACTCCCCGACAGGGCGATCACAGATACGCAGTATTTT. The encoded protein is CASSLLPDRAITDTQYF.

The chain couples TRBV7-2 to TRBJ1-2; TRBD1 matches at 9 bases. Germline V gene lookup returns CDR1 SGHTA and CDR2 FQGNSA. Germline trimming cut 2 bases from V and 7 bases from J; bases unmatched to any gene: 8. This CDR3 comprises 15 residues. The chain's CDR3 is CASSLINRGHLGYTF. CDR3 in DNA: TGTGCCAGCAGCTTAATAAACAGGGGGCATCTTGGCTACACCTTC.

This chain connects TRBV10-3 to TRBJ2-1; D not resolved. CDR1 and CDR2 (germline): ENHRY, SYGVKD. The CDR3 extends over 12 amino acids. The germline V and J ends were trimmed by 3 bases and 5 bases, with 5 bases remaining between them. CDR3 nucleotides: TGTGCCATCAGTGATGGAGACAATGAGCAGTTCTTC. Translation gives CAISDGDNEQFF.

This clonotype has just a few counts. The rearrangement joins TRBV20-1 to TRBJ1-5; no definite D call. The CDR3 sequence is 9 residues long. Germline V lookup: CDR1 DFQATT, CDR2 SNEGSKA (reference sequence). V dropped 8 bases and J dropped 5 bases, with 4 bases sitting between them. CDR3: CSLHQPQHF. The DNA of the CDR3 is TGCAGTCTTCATCAGCCCCAGCATTTT.

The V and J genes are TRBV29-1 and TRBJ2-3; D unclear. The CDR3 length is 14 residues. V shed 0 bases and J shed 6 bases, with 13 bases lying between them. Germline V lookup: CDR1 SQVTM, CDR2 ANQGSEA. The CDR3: CSVEDLSSRDTQYF. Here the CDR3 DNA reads TGCAGCGTTGAAGATCTTAGTTCCCGGGATACGCAGTATTTT.

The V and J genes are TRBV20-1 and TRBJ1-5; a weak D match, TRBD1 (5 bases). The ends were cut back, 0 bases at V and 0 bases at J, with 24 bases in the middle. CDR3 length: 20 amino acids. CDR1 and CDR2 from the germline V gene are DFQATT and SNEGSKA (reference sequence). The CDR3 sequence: CSARDHRDGTAYYSNQPQHF. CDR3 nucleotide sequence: TGCAGTGCTAGAGATCATCGGGATGGGACGGCCTACTATAGCAATCAGCCCCAGCATTTT.

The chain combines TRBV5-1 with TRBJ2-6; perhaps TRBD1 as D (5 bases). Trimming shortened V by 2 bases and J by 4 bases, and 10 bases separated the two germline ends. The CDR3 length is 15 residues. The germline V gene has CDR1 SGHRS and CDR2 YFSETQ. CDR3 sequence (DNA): TGCGCCAGCAGCTTTGGGGCGCCCGGGGCCAACGTCCTGACTTTC. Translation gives CASSFGAPGANVLTF.

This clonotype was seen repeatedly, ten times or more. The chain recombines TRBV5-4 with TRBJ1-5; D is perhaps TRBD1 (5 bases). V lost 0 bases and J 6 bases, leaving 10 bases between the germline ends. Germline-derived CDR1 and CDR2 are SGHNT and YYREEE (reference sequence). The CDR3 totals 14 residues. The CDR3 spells CASSLGGDPQPQHF. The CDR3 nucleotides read TGTGCCAGCAGCTTGGGTGGGGACCCTCAGCCCCAGCATTTT.

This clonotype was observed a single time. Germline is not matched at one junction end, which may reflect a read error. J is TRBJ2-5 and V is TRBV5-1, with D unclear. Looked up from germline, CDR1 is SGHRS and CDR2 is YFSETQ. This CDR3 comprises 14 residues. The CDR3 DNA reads TGCACCAGCAGCTTGGCAGGAATCCAAGAGACCCAGTACTTC. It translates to CTSSLAGIQETQYF.

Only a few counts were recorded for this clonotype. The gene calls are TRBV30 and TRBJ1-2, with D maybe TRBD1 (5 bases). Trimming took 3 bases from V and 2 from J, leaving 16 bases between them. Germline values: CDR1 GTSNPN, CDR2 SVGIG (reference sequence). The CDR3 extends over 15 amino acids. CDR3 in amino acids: CAWRGWDVSNYGYTF. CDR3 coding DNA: TGTGCCTGGAGGGGCTGGGACGTCTCCAACTATGGCTACACCTTC.

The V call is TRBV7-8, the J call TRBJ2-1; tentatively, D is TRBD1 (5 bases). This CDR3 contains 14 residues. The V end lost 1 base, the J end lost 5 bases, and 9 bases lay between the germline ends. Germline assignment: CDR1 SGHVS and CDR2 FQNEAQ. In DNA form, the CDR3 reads TGTGCCAGCAGCTTAGGGCAGGGAAACAATGAGCAGTTCTTC. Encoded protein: CASSLGQGNNEQFF.

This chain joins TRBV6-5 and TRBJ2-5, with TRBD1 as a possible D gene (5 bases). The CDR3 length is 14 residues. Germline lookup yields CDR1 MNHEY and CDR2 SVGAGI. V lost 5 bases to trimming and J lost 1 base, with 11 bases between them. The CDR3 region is CASSNDRTQETQYF. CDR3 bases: TGTGCCAGCAGTAACGACAGAACCCAAGAGACCCAGTACTTC.

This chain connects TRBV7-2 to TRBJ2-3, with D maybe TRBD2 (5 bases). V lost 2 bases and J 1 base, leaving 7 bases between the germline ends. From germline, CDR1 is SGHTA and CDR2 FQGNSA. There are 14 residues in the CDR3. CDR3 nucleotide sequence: TGTGCCAGCAGCTTAAACGGGGGCACAGATACGCAGTATTTT. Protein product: CASSLNGGTDTQYF.

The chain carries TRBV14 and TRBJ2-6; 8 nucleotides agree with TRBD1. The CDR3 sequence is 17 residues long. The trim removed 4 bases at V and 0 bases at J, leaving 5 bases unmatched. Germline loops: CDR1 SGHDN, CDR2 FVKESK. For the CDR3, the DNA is TGTGCCAGCAGCCTCAGGGGGCGGGACTCTGGGGCCAACGTCCTGACTTTC. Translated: CASSLRGRDSGANVLTF.